What follows is one TCR beta chain and its context. This PCR relied on a set of 60 Vbeta primers and 13 Jbeta primers. The method was immunoSEQ multiplex PCR; TCRdb's version includes in-frame clones alone and lacks a portion of them. This sample lists approximately 110,000 clones; its ten largest clones have around 2.7%. The data were obtained in a study of cytomegalovirus exposure and HLA in healthy donors. The source material was PBMCs. This receptor was taken from a man aged 25 to 45 in good health and CMV-seronegative.

This CDR3 is CASSLGREDSPLHF. The CDR3 DNA sequence: TGTGCCAGCAGTTTAGGGCGGGAGGACTCACCCCTCCACTTT. The rearrangement joins TRBV27 to TRBJ1-6; D is unresolved. The CDR3 contains 14 residues. The ends were cut back, 2 bases at V and 10 bases at J, with 12 bases in the middle. From germline, CDR1 is MNHEY and CDR2 SMNVEV (reference sequence).